Following are 11 T cell receptor beta chains from one sample sequenced in a study of cytomegalovirus exposure and HLA in healthy donors. The PCR ran on 60 Vbeta and 13 Jbeta primers. Measured with immunoSEQ multiplex PCR; TCRdb has only the in-frame clones, and not every one. The data show about 130,000 clones, with approximately 63% seen just once and roughly 2% held by the top ten. Input material: PBMCs. The receptors derive from a woman aged 55-70 years in good health and CMV-seropositive.

The chain uses TRBV19 and TRBJ1-1; D is possibly TRBD1 (6 bases). V lost 3 bases and J 3 bases, leaving 11 bases between the germline ends. The CDR3 spans 14 residues. Per germline, CDR1 LNHDA and CDR2 SQIVND (reference sequence). CDR3 coding DNA: TGTGCCAGTAGTATGCAGGGGACCTACACTGAAGCTTTCTTT. Protein product: CASSMQGTYTEAFF.

The chain is built from TRBV7-9 and TRBJ2-7, with a weak D call TRBD1 (6 bases). The CDR3 loop spans 13 amino acids. V lost 3 bases, J lost 2 bases, and 8 bases lay in between. The germline V gene has CDR1 SEHNR and CDR2 FQNEAQ (reference sequence). This CDR3 reads CASSLAGAYEQYF. The CDR3 region has the DNA TGTGCCAGCAGCTTGGCAGGGGCCTACGAGCAGTACTTC.

This clone occurred a few times. V is TRBV2 and J is TRBJ1-2, with TRBD1 identical over 7 bases. J lost 6 bases, V lost 8 bases, and 15 bases had no gene match. This CDR3 has 15 amino acids. CDR1 and CDR2 (germline): SNHLY, FYNNEI. The CDR3 is CASSRDSHSINGYTF. In nucleotides, the CDR3 is TGTGCCAGCTCCCGGGACAGCCACTCAATAAATGGCTACACCTTC.

A few counts support this clone. This sequence joins TRBV28 and TRBJ2-7, with TRBD2 matching over 12 bases. Germline values: CDR1 MDHEN, CDR2 SYDVKM. V dropped 2 bases and J dropped 6; count of bases not matched to a gene: 8. The length of the CDR3 is 16 residues. The CDR3 loop reads CASSLSLAGGPGEQYF. CDR3 bases: TGTGCCAGCAGTTTAAGTCTAGCGGGAGGGCCAGGCGAGCAGTACTTC.

This chain joins TRBV5-1 and TRBJ2-2; D is possibly TRBD2 (5 bases). Deletions cut 0 bases from V and 9 bases from J, with 9 bases between. Germline values: CDR1 SGHRS, CDR2 YFSETQ. The CDR3 is 13 residues long. In DNA form, the CDR3 reads TGCGCCAGCAGCTTGGCTGAGGGAAGGGAGCTGTTTTTT. This encodes CASSLAEGRELFF.

The chain employs TRBV5-6 and TRBJ2-1, with TRBD2 identical over 8 bases. Germline CDR1 SGHDT, CDR2 YYEEEE. The J segment lost 7 bases and the V segment lost 2 bases, leaving 14 bases of the junction unmatched. This CDR3 is built from 17 residues. The DNA for the CDR3 is TGTGCCAGCAGCTTAACCCTCCTGGCGGGAGGTGGTAATGAGCAGTTCTTC. This translates into CASSLTLLAGGGNEQFF.

This clone appeared a few times. This sequence joins TRBV4-1 and TRBJ1-2, with 8 positions matching TRBD1. V lost 3 bases to trimming and J lost 4 bases; unmatched junction nucleotides: 16. CDR1 is MGHRA and CDR2 is YSYEKL in the germline V gene. The CDR3 spans 18 residues. The CDR3 loop is CASSHPARDRSLFYGYTF. CDR3 sequence (DNA): TGCGCCAGCAGCCACCCTGCCAGGGACAGGTCCCTTTTCTATGGCTACACCTTC.

This clone was detected a few times. The chain uses TRBV5-1 and TRBJ2-6, with D possibly TRBD1 on 6 matching bases. V lost 3 bases, J lost 2 bases, and 9 bases lay in between. The CDR3 covers 15 residues. Germline V CDR1 and CDR2: SGHRS, YFSETQ. DNA of the CDR3: TGCGCCAGCAGCTCCAGGGGAACTGGGGCCAACGTCCTGACTTTC. It codes for CASSSRGTGANVLTF.

This clone was observed a handful of times. V gene TRBV28 combines with J gene TRBJ2-2; TRBD1 aligns across 7 bases. Trimming at V came to 6 bases and at J to 5 bases, leaving 12 bases not matched to a gene. The CDR3 is 16 residues long. Germline CDR1 is MDHEN and CDR2 is SYDVKM. The CDR3 reads CASRRTGLRETGELFF. For the CDR3, the DNA is TGTGCCAGCAGACGGACAGGCCTGAGGGAAACCGGGGAGCTGTTTTTT.

The rearrangement links TRBV18 to TRBJ2-3; 9 nucleotides line up with TRBD1. After removal of 1 base from V and 5 bases from J, the junction contained 1 base not matched to a gene. The CDR3 is made up of 14 amino acids. From germline, CDR1 is KGHSH and CDR2 LQKENI. For the CDR3, the DNA is TGTGCCAGCTCACCACGGACAGGGGAAGATACGCAGTATTTT. It codes for CASSPRTGEDTQYF.

The chain has TRBV9 and TRBJ2-5; a possible D gene is TRBD2 (6 bases). Germline CDR1 is SGDLS and CDR2 is YYNGEE. V shed 4 bases and J shed 5 bases, with 18 bases lying between them. CDR3 length: 15 amino acids. The CDR3 protein is CASSPLPGEVETQYF. In nucleotides, the CDR3 is TGTGCCAGCAGCCCCCTCCCGGGAGAAGTCGAGACCCAGTACTTC.